This T cell receptor (beta chain) was sequenced in a study of shared clonotypes between healthy human individuals. Note on this clone: Antigen specificity is unknown.

Study-wide results and limits: Despite large depth, sorted-subset datasets appeared incompletely sequenced. Among several donors, 4.5% to 5.5% of naive CD4 clonotypes were found in common. Generation probabilities were higher for clonotypes shared across all four sorted-subset donors than for unshared ones.

Recent vaccinations or acute infections were absent in the healthy HIV-negative adult donors. Sequencing was performed with immunoSEQ multiplex PCR; in TCRdb, only in-frame clones are kept and a portion is missing. This sample has over 950,000 clones, with around three quarters found just once. This TCR was recovered from a man younger than 35 in good health. Some clones in this sample may be carry-over from other donors' samples. Sequenced input: memory CD4+ T cells from PBMCs. Subset indicated: CD45RA-negative fraction.

The CDR3 region has the DNA TGCAGCGTTTCGGGTAGTCGGGATTTGAGCTACGAGCAGTACTTC. Translation gives CSVSGSRDLSYEQYF. The chain is built from TRBV29-1 and TRBJ2-7, with D maybe TRBD2 (5 bases). Germline loops: CDR1 SQVTM, CDR2 ANQGSEA. V lost 5 bases and J lost 3, with 20 bases in between. The length of the CDR3 is 15 residues.